The 30 T cell receptor beta chains below were found in one sample sequenced in a study of shared clonotypes between healthy human individuals. Some clones are missing from TCRdb's copy, which holds only in-frame ones; the method was immunoSEQ multiplex PCR. The table lists roughly 570,000 clones, roughly 98% of them singletons. CD45RO-negative, CCR7-selected cells formed the naive CD8 fraction, which excluded terminally differentiated effector memory CD45RA+ cells. The sequenced material came from naive CD8+ T cells sorted from blood. The receptors originated from a young man in good health.

The chain is built from TRBV5-5 and TRBJ2-7; 9 bases are a match to TRBD2. V dropped 3 bases and J dropped 1; count of bases not matched to a gene: 17. CDR1 is SGHKS and CDR2 is YYEKEE in the germline V gene (reference sequence). The CDR3 is 19 amino acids. CDR3 in amino acids: CASSSQGKYSGSFSYEQYF. In DNA, the CDR3 is TGTGCCAGCAGCTCACAGGGGAAATATAGCGGGAGTTTTTCCTACGAGCAGTACTTC.

The chain recombines TRBV5-5 with TRBJ2-7; 14 bases map to TRBD2. Germline V lookup: CDR1 SGHKS, CDR2 YYEKEE (reference sequence). Germline trimming cut 0 bases from V and 7 bases from J; bases unmatched to any gene: 6. The CDR3 is 16 amino acids. The CDR3 sequence: CASSLGTGLAGDEQYF. The CDR3, as DNA: TGTGCCAGCAGCTTGGGCACGGGACTAGCGGGAGATGAGCAGTACTTC. Filled out from reference TRBV5-5 and TRBJ2-7, the complete variable domain reads DAGVTQSPTHLIKTRGQQVTLRCSPISGHKSVSWYQQVLGQGPQFIFQYYEKEERGRGNFPDRFSARQFPNYSSELNVNALLLGDSALYLCASSLGTGLAGDEQYFGPGTRLTVT.

The chain has TRBV23-1 and TRBJ2-7; tentative D call: TRBD1 (6 bases). TRBV23-1 is labeled an ORF, and its function is uncertain. With 4 bases removed from V and 0 bases from J, the gap between germline ends came to 16 bases. The CDR3 is made up of 16 amino acids. The CDR3 reads CASSPRQATSSYEQYF. The DNA of the CDR3 is TGCGCCAGCAGTCCCCGACAGGCCACCAGCTCCTACGAGCAGTACTTC.

The chain recombines TRBV7-2 with TRBJ2-1; TRBD1 is a possible D gene (6 bases). V lost 3 bases to trimming and J lost 2 bases, with 11 bases between them. Germline V gene sequence: CDR1 SGHTA, CDR2 FQGNSA. The CDR3 covers 15 residues. The CDR3 DNA reads TGTGCCAGCAGCTTTATTCAGGGGACCTACAATGAGCAGTTCTTC. Protein product: CASSFIQGTYNEQFF.

In regard to this clone: Other DNA sequences in this sample translate to the same CDR3. The CDR3 protein is CASSPRDRGFNEQFF. In DNA, the CDR3 is TGTGCCAGCAGCCCACGGGACAGGGGATTCAATGAGCAGTTCTTC. The chain couples TRBV7-9 to TRBJ2-1, with 10 bases identical to TRBD1. Germline loops: CDR1 SEHNR, CDR2 FQNEAQ (reference sequence). The CDR3 length is 15 residues. Trimming at V came to 5 bases and at J to 6 bases, leaving 7 bases not matched to a gene.

The V call is TRBV18, the J call TRBJ2-1; tentative D call: TRBD2 (6 bases). The germline CDR1 and CDR2 sequences are KGHSH and LQKENI. CDR3 length equals 15 residues. Trimming pared 0 bases from V and 6 bases from J, leaving 12 bases between. CDR3 nucleotides: TGTGCCAGCTCACCACCGGAGGGGCGGGTCAATGAGCAGTTCTTC. Protein product: CASSPPEGRVNEQFF.

The chain uses TRBV2 and TRBJ2-2; D gene ambiguous. Germline-derived CDR1 and CDR2 are SNHLY and FYNNEI. The CDR3 has 12 residues. V lost 8 bases and J 1 base, leaving 5 bases between the germline ends. For the CDR3, the DNA is TGTGCCAGCGGGAAGAACACCGGGGAGCTGTTTTTT. This sequence encodes CASGKNTGELFF. The variable domain in full, with the rest retrieved from reference TRBV2 and TRBJ2-2, is EPEVTQTPSHQVTQMGQEVILRCVPISNHLYFYWYRQILGQKVEFLVSFYNNEISEKSEIFDDQFSVERPDGSNFTLKIRSTKLEDSAMYFCASGKNTGELFFGEGSRLTVL.

This chain joins TRBV10-3 and TRBJ2-7, with 9 bases aligning to TRBD1. The CDR3 runs to 15 residues. The germline V gene encodes CDR1 ENHRY and CDR2 SYGVKD. V lost 6 bases to trimming and J lost 1 base; unmatched junction nucleotides: 7. The CDR3 spells CAISLGTGLSYEQYF. For the CDR3, the DNA is TGTGCCATCAGCCTCGGGACAGGGTTATCCTACGAGCAGTACTTC.

This chain joins TRBV29-1 and TRBJ1-1; TRBD1 might be the D (6 bases). The V gene lost 6 bases and the J gene lost 2 bases, with 13 bases spanning the gap. Per germline, CDR1 SQVTM and CDR2 ANQGSEA. The CDR3 sequence is 13 residues long. The CDR3 nucleotides are TGCAGCGTAGGAGGACAGATAAACACTGAAGCTTTCTTT. Protein product: CSVGGQINTEAFF.

V is TRBV11-1 and J is TRBJ2-3; D unclear. V was clipped by 1 base and J by 3 bases, with 14 bases between them. The germline CDR1 and CDR2 sequences are SGHAT and FQDESV (reference sequence). The CDR3 is 16 residues long. The chain's CDR3 is CASSLGALPRTDTQYF. The CDR3 nucleotides are TGTGCCAGCAGCTTAGGGGCCCTCCCCCGGACAGATACGCAGTATTTT. The full variable domain, in which reference TRBV11-1 and TRBJ2-3 provide the parts outside the CDR3, is EAEVAQSPRYKITEKSQAVAFWCDPISGHATLYWYRQILGQGPELLVQFQDESVVDDSQLPKDRFSAERLKGVDSTLKIQPAELGDSAMYLCASSLGALPRTDTQYFGPGTRLTVL.

The CDR3 here is CASSGLRASGPTDTQYF. DNA for the CDR3: TGTGCCAGCAGCGGTCTCCGGGCCTCGGGTCCCACAGATACGCAGTATTTT. V is TRBV5-5 and J is TRBJ2-3, with D hard to call. In germline, CDR1 is SGHKS, CDR2 YYEKEE (reference sequence). This CDR3 is built from 17 residues. The V gene lost 4 bases and the J gene lost 2 bases, with 20 bases spanning the gap.

V is TRBV7-9 and J is TRBJ2-7; the D gene is possibly TRBD2 (6 bases). CDR3 size: 16 residues. Trimming cost V 8 bases and J 1 base, with 21 bases left between them. Germline CDR1 and CDR2: SEHNR and FQNEAQ (reference sequence). The CDR3 sequence: CASEDGPLGTSYEQYF. DNA for the CDR3: TGTGCCAGCGAGGACGGTCCGCTCGGGACTTCCTACGAGCAGTACTTC. The whole variable domain, filled in from reference TRBV7-9 and TRBJ2-7, reads DTGVSQNPRHKITKRGQNVTFRCDPISEHNRLYWYRQTLGQGPEFLTYFQNEAQLEKSRLLSDRFSAERPKGSFSTLEIQRTEQGDSAMYLCASEDGPLGTSYEQYFGPGTRLTVT.

CDR3: CASSPMTGIEDEQYF. CDR3 nucleotide sequence: TGTGCCAGCAGCCCAATGACAGGGATAGAGGACGAGCAGTACTTC. The chain carries TRBV28 and TRBJ2-7; 7 bases map to TRBD1. Germline values: CDR1 MDHEN, CDR2 SYDVKM. This CDR3 contains 15 residues. J was trimmed by 5 bases and V by 6 bases; bases with no gene match: 13.

This chain connects TRBV10-3 to TRBJ1-4; D gene ambiguous. Germline V gives CDR1 ENHRY, CDR2 SYGVKD. Trimming removed 9 bases at V and 8 bases at J, with 7 bases between. The CDR3 length is 10 residues. In nucleotides, the CDR3 is TGTGCCATTGATCAGGAAAAACTGTTTTTT. This translates into CAIDQEKLFF.

V usage is TRBV11-3 and J usage is TRBJ2-2; 7 bases fit TRBD1. V lost 6 bases to trimming and J lost 4 bases; unmatched junction nucleotides: 5. In germline, CDR1 is SGHNT, CDR2 YENEEA. This CDR3 is 14 amino acids long. In DNA, the CDR3 is TGTGCCAGCAGTGCAGGGGGTACCACCGGGGAGCTGTTTTTT. It codes for CASSAGGTTGELFF.

The rearrangement uses TRBV7-2 and TRBJ2-3, with D perhaps TRBD2 (5 bases). This CDR3 region has 14 residues. Trimming shortened V by 4 bases and J by 5 bases, and 13 bases separated the two germline ends. Per the germline V gene, CDR1 is SGHTA and CDR2 is FQGNSA. The CDR3 sequence is CASSSGLWGDTQYF. CDR3 nucleotide sequence: TGTGCCAGCAGCTCCGGACTTTGGGGAGATACGCAGTATTTT. Looking up the rest from reference TRBV7-2 and TRBJ2-3 gives the full variable domain: GAGVSQSPSNKVTEKGKDVELRCDPISGHTALYWYRQSLGQGLEFLIYFQGNSAPDKSGLPSDRFSAERTGGSVSTLTIQRTQQEDSAVYLCASSSGLWGDTQYFGPGTRLTVL.

This chain links TRBV27 with TRBJ2-7, with D perhaps matching TRBD1 or TRBD2 (5 bases each). Trimming cost V 7 bases and J 7 bases, with 11 bases left between them. From germline, CDR1 is MNHEY and CDR2 SMNVEV (reference sequence). The CDR3 consists of 11 residues. CDR3 protein: CASKGSGEQYF. As DNA, the CDR3 is TGTGCCAGCAAGGGGTCGGGAGAGCAGTACTTC.

This clone appeared a single time. The chain joins TRBV7-8 to TRBJ2-7; tentative D call: TRBD2 (6 bases). V lost 2 bases and J 5 bases, leaving 13 bases between the germline ends. The length of the CDR3 is 14 residues. Germline V gene lookup returns CDR1 SGHVS and CDR2 FQNEAQ. CDR3 bases: TGTGCCAGCAGCTTAAGTCGGAGGGAACACGAGCAGTACTTC. Translation gives CASSLSRREHEQYF. The full variable domain, rest sourced from reference TRBV7-8 and TRBJ2-7, is GAGVSQSPRYKVAKRGQDVALRCDPISGHVSLFWYQQALGQGPEFLTYFQNEAQLDKSGLPSDRFFAERPEGSVSTLKIQRTQQEDSAVYLCASSLSRREHEQYFGPGTRLTVT.

V and J are TRBV6-5 and TRBJ1-2; D is ambiguous. Germline CDR1 MNHEY, CDR2 SVGAGI. This CDR3 has 15 amino acids. Between the trimmed V and J ends, which lost 4 bases and 0 bases, there was a span of 12 bases. The CDR3 protein is CASSSNWGANYGYTF. The CDR3, as DNA: TGTGCCAGCAGTTCGAACTGGGGAGCTAACTATGGCTACACCTTC.

This chain connects TRBV13 to TRBJ2-4; 8 nucleotides agree with TRBD2. J lost 3 bases, V lost 3 bases, and 7 bases had no gene match. Germline CDR1 is PRHDT and CDR2 is FYEKMQ (reference sequence). The CDR3 spans 16 residues. The CDR3 here is CASSFSSSGGKNIQYF. The CDR3 DNA reads as TGTGCCAGCAGCTTTTCCTCGAGCGGGGGCAAAAACATTCAGTACTTC.

The gene calls are TRBV7-2 and TRBJ2-1, with 8 positions matching TRBD2. The CDR3 extends over 16 amino acids. The V segment lost 1 base and the J segment 9 bases; nucleotides outside the gene matches: 11. Germline CDR1 is SGHTA and CDR2 is FQGNSA. Written as DNA, the CDR3 is TGTGCCAGCAGCTTAGACCCCGCGGGAGGCCCCACTGAGCAGTTCTTC. Amino acid sequence: CASSLDPAGGPTEQFF.

CDR3 bases: TGTGCCAGCAGTCCCTCCGAGACGCCGAAGCAGGGCTACACCTTC. It translates to CASSPSETPKQGYTF. The chain combines TRBV6-6 with TRBJ1-2; D unresolved. The length of the CDR3 is 15 residues. The germline CDR1 and CDR2 sequences are MNHNY and SVGAGI (reference sequence). The V gene lost 5 bases and the J gene lost 8 bases, with 21 bases spanning the gap.

The chain links TRBV27 to TRBJ2-2; unclear D gene. The CDR3 length is 16 residues. With 5 bases removed from V and 4 bases from J, the gap between germline ends came to 17 bases. Looked up from germline, CDR1 is MNHEY and CDR2 is SMNVEV (reference sequence). In DNA, the CDR3 is TGTGCCAGCAGTCCCCTCCACACTTTGTCCACCGGGGAGCTGTTTTTT. As protein: CASSPLHTLSTGELFF.

A single count supports this clone. Other DNA sequences within the sample encode an identical CDR3. The rearrangement uses TRBV29-1 and TRBJ2-7; 10 positions agree with TRBD2. V lost 4 bases to trimming and J lost 0 bases; unmatched junction nucleotides: 0. In germline, CDR1 is SQVTM, CDR2 ANQGSEA. This CDR3 has 13 amino acids. The CDR3 protein is CSVGLAGSYEQYF. In nucleotides, the CDR3 is TGCAGCGTTGGACTAGCGGGCTCCTACGAGCAGTACTTC.

The chain combines TRBV4-1 with TRBJ1-3; no clear D. V lost 2 bases and J 1 base, leaving 6 bases between the germline ends. The germline V gene has CDR1 MGHRA and CDR2 YSYEKL. The CDR3 covers 14 residues. The CDR3 DNA is TGCGCCAGCAGCCAACTCAGGTCTGGAAACACCATATATTTT. This gives the protein CASSQLRSGNTIYF.

The genes are TRBV7-9 and TRBJ2-2, with 8 bases fitting TRBD1. The germline gives CDR1 SEHNR, CDR2 FQNEAQ (reference sequence). The CDR3 totals 16 residues. The trim removed 0 bases at V and 6 bases at J, leaving 6 bases unmatched. The CDR3 is CASSLARTGWAGELFF. CDR3 bases: TGTGCCAGCAGCTTAGCGCGGACAGGGTGGGCCGGGGAGCTGTTTTTT.

The chain couples TRBV4-2 to TRBJ2-7; D could derive from TRBD1 or TRBD2 (6 bases each). Germline CDR1 is LGHNA and CDR2 is YNFKEQ. There are 15 residues in the CDR3. Between the trimmed V and J ends, which lost 2 bases and 2 bases, there was a span of 13 bases. CDR3 region: CASSQLRGGTYEQYF. The CDR3 DNA is TGTGCCAGCAGCCAACTTAGAGGGGGGACCTACGAGCAGTACTTC.

The CDR3 region has the DNA TGTGCCAGCAGTTACTCAACTAGCGGGGCATCCTACGAGCAGTACTTC. Translating gives CASSYSTSGASYEQYF. This chain connects TRBV6-5 to TRBJ2-7; 10 positions agree with TRBD2. The germline V gene has CDR1 MNHEY and CDR2 SVGAGI. Losses at the gene ends were 0 bases for V and 1 base for J; bases not matched to a gene: 3. The CDR3 covers 16 residues.

This chain connects TRBV11-2 to TRBJ2-7; D may match TRBD1 or TRBD2 (5 bases each). CDR3 length equals 14 residues. The V and J ends lost 2 bases and 7 bases respectively, with 15 bases between them. Germline values: CDR1 SGHAT, CDR2 FQNNGV. The CDR3 bases are TGTGCCAGCAGCTTAAAGCCAGGGACCGTGGAGCAGTACTTC. Encoded protein: CASSLKPGTVEQYF.

The chain combines TRBV7-9 with TRBJ2-3, with 12 nucleotides matching TRBD2. V lost 6 bases to trimming and J lost 6 bases; unmatched junction nucleotides: 10. In germline, CDR1 is SEHNR, CDR2 FQNEAQ (reference sequence). This CDR3 spans 16 amino acids. CDR3 amino acids: CASSSRTSGMVDTQYF. CDR3 nucleotides: TGTGCCAGCAGTTCTCGGACTAGCGGGATGGTGGATACGCAGTATTTT.